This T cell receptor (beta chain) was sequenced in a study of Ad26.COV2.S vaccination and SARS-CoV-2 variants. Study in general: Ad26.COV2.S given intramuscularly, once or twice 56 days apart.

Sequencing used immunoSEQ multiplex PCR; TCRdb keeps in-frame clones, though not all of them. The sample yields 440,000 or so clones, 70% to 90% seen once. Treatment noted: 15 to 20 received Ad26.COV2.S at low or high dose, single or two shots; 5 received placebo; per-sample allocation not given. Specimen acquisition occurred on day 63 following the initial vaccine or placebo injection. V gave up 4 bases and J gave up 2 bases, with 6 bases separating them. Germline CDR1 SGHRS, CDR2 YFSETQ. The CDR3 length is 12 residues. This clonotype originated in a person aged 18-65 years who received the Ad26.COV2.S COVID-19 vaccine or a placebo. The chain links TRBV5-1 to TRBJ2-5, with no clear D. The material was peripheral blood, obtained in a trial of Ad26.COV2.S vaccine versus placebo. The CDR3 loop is CASSLLQETQYF. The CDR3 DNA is TGCGCCAGCAGCCTTTTACAAGAGACCCAGTACTTC.